The 17 T cell receptor beta chains below all came from one sample that was sequenced in a study of response to subunit inactivated influenza vaccine. TCRdb re-called the RT-PCR reads with MiXCR, one entry per CDR3 protein. The profile shows a few hundred thousand distinct CDR3 sequences, roughly an eighth of them singletons. Sequences were derived from non-naive T cells sorted from PBMCs, sampled around 14 days before vaccination. These receptors were taken from a middle-aged man who received an inactivated influenza vaccine.

This clonotype was observed a handful of times. This chain uses TRBV20-1 with TRBJ1-4; unclear D gene. Germline-derived CDR1 and CDR2 are DFQATT and SNEGSKA (reference sequence). This CDR3 comprises 14 residues. The ends were cut back, 1 base at V and 5 bases at J, with 11 bases in the middle. The CDR3 sequence: CSARAQIENEKLFF. The CDR3 DNA is TGCAGTGCTAGAGCCCAAATTGAGAATGAAAAACTGTTTTTT.

This clonotype was counted ten times or more. The chain couples TRBV20-1 to TRBJ2-7; 8 nucleotides align to TRBD2. V lost 5 bases to trimming and J lost 2 bases; unmatched junction nucleotides: 8. Germline loops: CDR1 DFQATT, CDR2 SNEGSKA (reference sequence). The CDR3 contains 14 residues. The CDR3 loop reads CSAEVSGATYEQYF. In nucleotides, the CDR3 is TGCAGTGCTGAGGTTAGCGGGGCCACCTACGAGCAGTACTTC.

This clonotype was observed a few times. The chain uses TRBV10-1 and TRBJ2-7; D might be TRBD2 (6 bases). This CDR3 comprises 13 residues. Trimming cost V 6 bases and J 3 bases, with 12 bases left between them. Germline CDR1 WNHNN, CDR2 SYGVQD (reference sequence). The CDR3, as DNA: TGCGCCAGCAGCGTAGCGGTGGACTACGAGCAGTACTTC. It yields the protein CASSVAVDYEQYF.

This chain connects TRBV29-1 to TRBJ2-5; 7 bases are a match to TRBD1. The CDR3 runs 12 residues. The germline V gene has CDR1 SQVTM and CDR2 ANQGSEA. V shed 6 bases and J 5 bases; nucleotides not matched to a gene: 6. Here the CDR3 reads CSVKGAGETQYF. As DNA, the CDR3 is TGCAGCGTAAAGGGGGCTGGGGAGACCCAGTACTTC.

This clonotype was counted a few times. The rearrangement uses TRBV5-1 and TRBJ2-7; 9 bases fit TRBD1. Germline V gene data show CDR1 as SGHRS and CDR2 as YFSETQ. This CDR3 is built from 14 residues. With 4 bases clipped from V and 1 base from J, the junction kept 3 bases outside the gene matches. DNA for the CDR3: TGCGCCAGCAGCGCCGGGACAGGGTCCTACGAGCAGTACTTC. It codes for CASSAGTGSYEQYF.

This chain joins TRBV18 and TRBJ2-5; possible D gene TRBD2, 6 bases. Germline V gene sequence: CDR1 KGHSH, CDR2 LQKENI. The CDR3 is made up of 15 amino acids. V shed 0 bases and J shed 4 bases, with 12 bases lying between them. DNA for the CDR3: TGTGCCAGCTCACCACCGTCGGCGGGGCGAGAGACCCAGTACTTC. Translating it yields CASSPPSAGRETQYF.

This clonotype was detected only a few times. This chain links TRBV5-1 with TRBJ2-7; D is unclear. This CDR3 has 15 amino acids. V was shortened by 5 bases and J by 6 bases, with 21 bases between the two germline ends. Germline V lookup: CDR1 SGHRS, CDR2 YFSETQ. CDR3 amino acids: CASRERTTLVSEQYF. In DNA form, the CDR3 reads TGCGCCAGCAGAGAAAGGACCACTCTTGTAAGCGAGCAGTACTTC.

The V gene is TRBV27, the J gene TRBJ2-7; tentative D call: TRBD2 (6 bases). Germline values: CDR1 MNHEY, CDR2 SMNVEV (reference sequence). The CDR3 length is 13 residues. Trimming took 5 bases from V and 7 from J, leaving 15 bases between them. In nucleotides, the CDR3 is TGTGCCAGCAGTACCGGAAGGGCGGGGGAGCAGTACTTC. This gives the protein CASSTGRAGEQYF.

This sequence joins TRBV6-1 and TRBJ1-2; unclear D gene. V dropped 6 bases and J dropped 1 base, with 15 bases sitting between them. The germline V gene has CDR1 MNHNS and CDR2 SASEGT. The CDR3 is 15 amino acids. The CDR3 here is CASRSSPGYNYGYTF. In DNA form, the CDR3 reads TGTGCCAGCAGGAGCAGTCCGGGGTATAACTATGGCTACACCTTC.

The chain is built from TRBV20-1 and TRBJ2-1, with 7 bases lining up with TRBD1. The V and J ends lost 2 bases and 1 base, in that order; junction bases with no gene match: 5. From germline, CDR1 is DFQATT and CDR2 SNEGSKA (reference sequence). The CDR3 consists of 15 residues. CDR3 DNA sequence: TGCAGTGCTAGAAACGACAGGGAGTCCTACAATGAGCAGTTCTTC. The encoded protein is CSARNDRESYNEQFF.

This clonotype was seen a few times. The gene calls are TRBV25-1 and TRBJ2-5; D unclear. CDR1 and CDR2 (germline): MGHDK, SYGVNS. The CDR3 has 10 amino acids. V shed 7 bases and J shed 4 bases, with 4 bases lying between them. The CDR3 DNA reads TGTGCCAGCATTGGAGAGACCCAGTACTTC. Translating it yields CASIGETQYF. The variable domain in full, with the rest retrieved from reference TRBV25-1 and TRBJ2-5, is EADIYQTPRYLVIGTGKKITLECSQTMGHDKMYWYQQDPGMELHLIHYSYGVNSTEKGDLSSESTVSRIRTEHFPLTLESARPSHTSQYLCASIGETQYFGPGTRLLVL.

This clonotype was detected many times. This chain links TRBV19 with TRBJ1-2; 8 bases match TRBD1. The length of the CDR3 is 12 residues. J lost 3 bases, V lost 8 bases, and 2 bases had no gene match. The germline CDR1 and CDR2 sequences are LNHDA and SQIVND (reference sequence). The CDR3 protein is CASRGQDYGYTF. In nucleotides, the CDR3 is TGTGCCAGTCGGGGACAGGACTATGGCTACACCTTC.

A few counts support this clonotype. The chain is built from TRBV6-1 and TRBJ2-7; D is possibly TRBD2 (5 bases). CDR1 MNHNS and CDR2 SASEGT come from the germline V gene. The CDR3 loop spans 15 amino acids. Trimming cost V 5 bases and J 6 bases, with 20 bases left between them. The CDR3 DNA follows: TGTGCCAGCAGTCCTCAGCTCTCAGGCGGAGGCGAGCAGTACTTC. Its protein product is CASSPQLSGGGEQYF.

This rearrangement joins TRBV12-3 or TRBV12-4 to TRBJ2-5; 7 bases line up with TRBD1. With V trimmed by 8 bases and J by 1 base, 7 bases remained unmatched. The CDR3 contains 14 residues. The CDR3 loop reads CASSLQGVQETQYF. Written as DNA, the CDR3 is TGTGCCAGCTCCCTCCAGGGGGTCCAAGAGACCCAGTACTTC.

This chain joins TRBV24-1 and TRBJ2-3; TRBD1 matches at 7 bases. V lost 9 bases and J lost 4; bases outside the gene matches: 9. CDR1 KGHDR and CDR2 SFDVKD come from the germline V gene. This CDR3 is 14 amino acids long. The CDR3 DNA reads as TGTGCCACCTCGGAGACAGGGCGGGCAGATACGCAGTATTTT. Translated: CATSETGRADTQYF.

The chain employs TRBV12-3 or TRBV12-4 and TRBJ2-3; 8 bases are shared with TRBD2. The CDR3 has 14 amino acids. V gave up 7 bases and J gave up 2 bases; unmatched junction bases: 5. DNA of the CDR3: TGTGCCAGCACCGATAGCGGGATCACAGATACGCAGTATTTT. It encodes CASTDSGITDTQYF.

This clonotype was found a few times. CDR3 residues: CASSFLAGDSAKNIQYF. The DNA for the CDR3 is TGTGCCAGCAGCTTTCTAGCGGGGGACTCAGCCAAAAACATTCAGTACTTC. The V gene is TRBV5-5, the J gene TRBJ2-4, with 10 bases matching TRBD2. Germline values: CDR1 SGHKS, CDR2 YYEKEE (reference sequence). J gave up 0 bases and V 2 bases, and 5 bases lay outside the gene matches. This CDR3 comprises 17 residues.